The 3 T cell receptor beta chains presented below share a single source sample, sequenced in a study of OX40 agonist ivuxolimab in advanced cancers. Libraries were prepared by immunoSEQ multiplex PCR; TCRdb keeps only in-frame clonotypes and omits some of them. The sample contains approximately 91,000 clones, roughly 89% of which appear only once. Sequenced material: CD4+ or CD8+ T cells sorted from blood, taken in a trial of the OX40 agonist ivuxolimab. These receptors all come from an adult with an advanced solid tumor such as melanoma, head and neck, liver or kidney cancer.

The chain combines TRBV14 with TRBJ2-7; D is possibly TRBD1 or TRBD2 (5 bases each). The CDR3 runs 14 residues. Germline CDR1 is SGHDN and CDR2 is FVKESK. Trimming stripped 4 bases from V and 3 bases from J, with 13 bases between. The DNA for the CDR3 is TGTGCCAGCAGCCCACCGGGACGGAACTACGAGCAGTACTTC. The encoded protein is CASSPPGRNYEQYF.

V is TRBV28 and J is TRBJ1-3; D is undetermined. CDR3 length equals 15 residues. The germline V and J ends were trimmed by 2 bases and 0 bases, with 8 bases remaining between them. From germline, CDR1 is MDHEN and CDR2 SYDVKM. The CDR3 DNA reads TGTGCCAGCAGTTTACCATCAGGCTCTGGAAACACCATATATTTT. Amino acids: CASSLPSGSGNTIYF. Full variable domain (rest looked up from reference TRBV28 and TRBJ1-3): DVKVTQSSRYLVKRTGEKVFLECVQDMDHENMFWYRQDPGLGLRLIYFSYDVKMKEKGDIPEGYSVSREKKERFSLILESASTNQTSMYLCASSLPSGSGNTIYFGEGSWLTVV.

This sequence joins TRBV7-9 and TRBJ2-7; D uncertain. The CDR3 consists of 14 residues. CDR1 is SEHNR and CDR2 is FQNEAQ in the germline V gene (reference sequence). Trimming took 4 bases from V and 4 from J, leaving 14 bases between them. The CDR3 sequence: CASSSKFRLYEQYF. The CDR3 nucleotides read TGTGCCAGCAGCTCAAAGTTCAGGCTATACGAGCAGTACTTC.